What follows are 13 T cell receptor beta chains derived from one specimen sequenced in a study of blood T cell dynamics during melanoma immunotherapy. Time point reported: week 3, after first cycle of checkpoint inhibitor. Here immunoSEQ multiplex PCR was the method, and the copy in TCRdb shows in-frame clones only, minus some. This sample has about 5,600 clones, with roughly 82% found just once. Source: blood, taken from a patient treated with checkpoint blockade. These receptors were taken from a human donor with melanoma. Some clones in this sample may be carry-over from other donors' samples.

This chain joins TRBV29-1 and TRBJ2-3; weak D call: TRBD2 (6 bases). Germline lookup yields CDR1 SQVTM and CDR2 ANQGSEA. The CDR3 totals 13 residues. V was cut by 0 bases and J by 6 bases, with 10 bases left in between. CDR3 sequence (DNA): TGCAGCGTTGAAGAGTCCGGGGGTGATACGCAGTATTTT. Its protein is CSVEESGGDTQYF.

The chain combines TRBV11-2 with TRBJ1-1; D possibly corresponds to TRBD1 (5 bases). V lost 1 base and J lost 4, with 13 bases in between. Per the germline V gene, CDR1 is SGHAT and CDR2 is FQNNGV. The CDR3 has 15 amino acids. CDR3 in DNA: TGTGCCAGCAGCTTAGCCGCCGGGGGAAGCACTGAAGCTTTCTTT. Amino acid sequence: CASSLAAGGSTEAFF.

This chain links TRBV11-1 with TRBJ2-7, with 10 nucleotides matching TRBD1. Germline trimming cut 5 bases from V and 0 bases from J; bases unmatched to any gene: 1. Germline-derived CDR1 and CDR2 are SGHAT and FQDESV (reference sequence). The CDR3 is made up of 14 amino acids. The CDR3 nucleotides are TGTGCCAGCAGCGACAGGGGGCGCTCCTACGAGCAGTACTTC. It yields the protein CASSDRGRSYEQYF. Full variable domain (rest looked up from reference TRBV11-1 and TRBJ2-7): EAEVAQSPRYKITEKSQAVAFWCDPISGHATLYWYRQILGQGPELLVQFQDESVVDDSQLPKDRFSAERLKGVDSTLKIQPAELGDSAMYLCASSDRGRSYEQYFGPGTRLTVT.

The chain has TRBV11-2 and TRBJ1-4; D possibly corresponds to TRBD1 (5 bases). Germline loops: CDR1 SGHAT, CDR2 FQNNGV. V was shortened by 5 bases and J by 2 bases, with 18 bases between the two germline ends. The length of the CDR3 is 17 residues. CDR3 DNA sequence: TGTGCCAGCAGCCCCTCCAGGGAGGCAATTACTAATGAAAAACTGTTTTTT. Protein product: CASSPSREAITNEKLFF.

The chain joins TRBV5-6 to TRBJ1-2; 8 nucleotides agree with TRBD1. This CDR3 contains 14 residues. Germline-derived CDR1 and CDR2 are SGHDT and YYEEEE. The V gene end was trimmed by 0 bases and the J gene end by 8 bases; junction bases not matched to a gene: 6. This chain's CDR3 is CASSLGQGFRGYTF. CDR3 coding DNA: TGTGCCAGCAGCTTGGGACAGGGGTTTAGAGGCTACACCTTC.

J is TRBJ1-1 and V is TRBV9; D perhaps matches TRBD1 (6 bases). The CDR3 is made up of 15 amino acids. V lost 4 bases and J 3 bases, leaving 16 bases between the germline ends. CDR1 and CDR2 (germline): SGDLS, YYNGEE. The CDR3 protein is CASSTVGGQDTEAFF. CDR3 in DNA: TGTGCCAGCAGCACCGTGGGGGGGCAGGACACTGAAGCTTTCTTT.

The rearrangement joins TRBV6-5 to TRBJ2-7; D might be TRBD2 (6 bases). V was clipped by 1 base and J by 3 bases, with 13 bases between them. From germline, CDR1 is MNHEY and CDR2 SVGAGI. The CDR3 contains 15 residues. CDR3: CASSYYGTGDYEQYF. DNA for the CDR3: TGTGCCAGCAGTTACTACGGGACGGGAGACTACGAGCAGTACTTC.

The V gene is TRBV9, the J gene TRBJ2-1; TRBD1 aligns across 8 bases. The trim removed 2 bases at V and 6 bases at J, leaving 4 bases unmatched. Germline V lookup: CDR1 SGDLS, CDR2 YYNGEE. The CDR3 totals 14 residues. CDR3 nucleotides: TGTGCCAGCAGCGTGGCAGGGGGCATCAATGAGCAGTTCTTC. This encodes CASSVAGGINEQFF.

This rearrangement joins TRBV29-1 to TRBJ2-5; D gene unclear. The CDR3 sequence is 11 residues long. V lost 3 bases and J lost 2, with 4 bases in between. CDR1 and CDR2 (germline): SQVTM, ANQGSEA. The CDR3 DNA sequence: TGCAGCGTTGACCCTCAAGAGACCCAGTACTTC. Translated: CSVDPQETQYF.

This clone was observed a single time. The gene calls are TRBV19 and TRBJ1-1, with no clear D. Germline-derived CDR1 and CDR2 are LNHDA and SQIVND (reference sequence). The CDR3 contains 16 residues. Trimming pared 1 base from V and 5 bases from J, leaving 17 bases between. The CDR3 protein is CASSIVRPGHVTEAFF. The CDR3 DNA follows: TGTGCCAGTAGTATAGTCAGACCCGGTCACGTGACTGAAGCTTTCTTT.

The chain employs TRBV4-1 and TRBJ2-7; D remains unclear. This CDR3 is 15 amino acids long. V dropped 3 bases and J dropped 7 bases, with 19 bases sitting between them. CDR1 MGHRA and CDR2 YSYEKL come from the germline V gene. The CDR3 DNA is TGCGCCAGCAGCCAGTCGACTGGGCTCCTGGGGGAGCAGTACTTC. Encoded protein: CASSQSTGLLGEQYF.

The CDR3 is CASGSVVTEAFF. The CDR3 coding sequence is TGTGCCAGCGGGAGCGTAGTCACTGAAGCTTTCTTT. The V call is TRBV7-9, the J call TRBJ1-1; D gene uncertain. Per germline, CDR1 SEHNR and CDR2 FQNEAQ (reference sequence). This CDR3 has 12 amino acids. V lost 8 bases and J lost 4, with 11 bases in between.

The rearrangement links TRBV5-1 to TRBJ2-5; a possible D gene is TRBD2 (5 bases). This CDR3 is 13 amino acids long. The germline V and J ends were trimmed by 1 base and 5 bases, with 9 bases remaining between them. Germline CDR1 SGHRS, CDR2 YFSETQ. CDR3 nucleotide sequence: TGCGCCAGCAGCTTGCCGCGGGCGGAGACCCAGTACTTC. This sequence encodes CASSLPRAETQYF.